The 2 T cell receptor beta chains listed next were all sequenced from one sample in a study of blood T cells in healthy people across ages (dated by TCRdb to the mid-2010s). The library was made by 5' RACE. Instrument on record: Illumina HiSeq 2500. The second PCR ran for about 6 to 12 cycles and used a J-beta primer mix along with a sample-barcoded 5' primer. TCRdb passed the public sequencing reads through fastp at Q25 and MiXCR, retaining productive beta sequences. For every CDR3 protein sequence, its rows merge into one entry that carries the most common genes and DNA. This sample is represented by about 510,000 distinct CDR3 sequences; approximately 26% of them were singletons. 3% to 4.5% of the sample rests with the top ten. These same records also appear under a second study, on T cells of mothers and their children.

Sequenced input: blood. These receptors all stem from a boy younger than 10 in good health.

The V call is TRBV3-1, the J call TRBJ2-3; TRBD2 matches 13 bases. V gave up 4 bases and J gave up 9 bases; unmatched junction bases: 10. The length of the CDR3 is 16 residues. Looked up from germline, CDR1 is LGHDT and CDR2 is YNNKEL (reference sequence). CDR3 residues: CASSRGTSGALWTQYF. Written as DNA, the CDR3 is TGTGCCAGCAGCCGTGGGACTAGCGGGGCGTTGTGGACGCAGTATTTT.

CDR3 sequence (DNA): TGTGCCAGCAGTTACTCAGCGGCGGGGGCCCACAATGAGCAGTTCTTC. This encodes CASSYSAAGAHNEQFF. This chain joins TRBV6-5 and TRBJ2-1; D possibly corresponds to TRBD2 (7 bases). Per the germline V gene, CDR1 is MNHEY and CDR2 is SVGAGI. The V end lost 0 bases, the J end lost 5 bases, and 14 bases lay between the germline ends. The CDR3 runs to 16 residues.